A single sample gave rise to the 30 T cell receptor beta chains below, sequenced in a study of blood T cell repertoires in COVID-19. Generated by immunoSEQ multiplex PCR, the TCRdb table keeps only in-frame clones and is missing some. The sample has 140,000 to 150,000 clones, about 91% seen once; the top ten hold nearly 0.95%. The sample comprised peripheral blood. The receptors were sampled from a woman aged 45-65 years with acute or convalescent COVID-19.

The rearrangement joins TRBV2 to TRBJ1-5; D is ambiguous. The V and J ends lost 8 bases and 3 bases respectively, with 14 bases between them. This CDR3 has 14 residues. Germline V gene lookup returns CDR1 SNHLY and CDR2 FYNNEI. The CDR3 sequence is CASERGRLNQPQHF. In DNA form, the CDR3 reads TGTGCCAGCGAAAGAGGCCGACTCAATCAGCCCCAGCATTTT. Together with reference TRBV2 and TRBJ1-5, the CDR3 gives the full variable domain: EPEVTQTPSHQVTQMGQEVILRCVPISNHLYFYWYRQILGQKVEFLVSFYNNEISEKSEIFDDQFSVERPDGSNFTLKIRSTKLEDSAMYFCASERGRLNQPQHFGDGTRLSIL.

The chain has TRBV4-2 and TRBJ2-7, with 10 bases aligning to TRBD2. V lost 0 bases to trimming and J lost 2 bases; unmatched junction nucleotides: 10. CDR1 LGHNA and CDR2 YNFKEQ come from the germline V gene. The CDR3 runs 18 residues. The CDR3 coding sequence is TGTGCCAGCAGCCAAGAGGCCTATGGACTAGCGGAGCCCTACGAGCAGTACTTC. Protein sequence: CASSQEAYGLAEPYEQYF.

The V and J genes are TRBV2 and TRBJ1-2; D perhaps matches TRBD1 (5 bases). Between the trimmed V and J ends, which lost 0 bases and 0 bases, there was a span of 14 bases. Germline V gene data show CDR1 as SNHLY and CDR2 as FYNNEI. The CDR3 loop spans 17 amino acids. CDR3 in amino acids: CASSEAKRDWSNYGYTF. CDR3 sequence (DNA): TGTGCCAGCAGTGAAGCGAAAAGGGACTGGTCTAACTATGGCTACACCTTC.

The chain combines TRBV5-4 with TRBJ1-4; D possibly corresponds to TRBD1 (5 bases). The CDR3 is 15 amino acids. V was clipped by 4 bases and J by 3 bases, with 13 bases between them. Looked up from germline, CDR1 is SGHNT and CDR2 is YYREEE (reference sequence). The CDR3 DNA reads TGTGCCAGCAGCAATCCCAGGGTTGCTAATGAAAAACTGTTTTTT. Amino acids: CASSNPRVANEKLFF.

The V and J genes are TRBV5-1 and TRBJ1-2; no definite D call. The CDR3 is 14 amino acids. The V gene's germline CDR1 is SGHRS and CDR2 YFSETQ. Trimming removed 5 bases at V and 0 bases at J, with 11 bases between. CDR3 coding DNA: TGCGCCAGCAGTACTACGGATTCTAACTATGGCTACACCTTC. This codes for CASSTTDSNYGYTF.

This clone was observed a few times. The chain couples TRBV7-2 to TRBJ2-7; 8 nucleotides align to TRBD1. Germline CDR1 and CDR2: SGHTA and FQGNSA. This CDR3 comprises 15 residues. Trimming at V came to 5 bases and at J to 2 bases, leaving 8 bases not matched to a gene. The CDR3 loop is CASSATGTGPYEQYF. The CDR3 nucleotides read TGTGCCAGCAGCGCAACCGGGACAGGTCCCTACGAGCAGTACTTC.

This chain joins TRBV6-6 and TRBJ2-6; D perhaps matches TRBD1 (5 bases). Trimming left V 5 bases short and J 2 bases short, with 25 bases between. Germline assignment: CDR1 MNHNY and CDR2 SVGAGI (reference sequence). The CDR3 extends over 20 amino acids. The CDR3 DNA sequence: TGTGCCAGCAGTCCAACAGGTCTAAGACCGTACCCCACTGGGGCCAACGTCCTGACTTTC. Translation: CASSPTGLRPYPTGANVLTF.

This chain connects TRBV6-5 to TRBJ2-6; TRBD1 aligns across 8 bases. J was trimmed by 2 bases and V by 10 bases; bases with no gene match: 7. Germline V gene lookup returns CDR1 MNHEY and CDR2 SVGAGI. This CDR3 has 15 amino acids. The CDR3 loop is CATRRTGTGANVLTF. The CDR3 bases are TGTGCCACCAGACGGACAGGGACTGGGGCCAACGTCCTGACTTTC.

CDR3 sequence reads: CASSPDSWGGRTDTQYF. CDR3 coding DNA: TGCGCCAGCAGCCCGGACTCCTGGGGGGGGCGGACAGATACGCAGTATTTT. The chain employs TRBV5-1 and TRBJ2-3; D possibly corresponds to TRBD2 (7 bases). Germline V gene sequence: CDR1 SGHRS, CDR2 YFSETQ. CDR3 length: 17 amino acids. V lost 4 bases and J 3 bases, leaving 21 bases between the germline ends.

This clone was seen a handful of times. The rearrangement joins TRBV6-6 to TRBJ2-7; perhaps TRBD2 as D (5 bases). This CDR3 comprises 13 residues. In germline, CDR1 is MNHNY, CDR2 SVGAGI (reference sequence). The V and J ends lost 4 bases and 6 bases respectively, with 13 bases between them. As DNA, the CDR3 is TGTGCCAGCAGTTCGAACCCGGGATCCGAGCAGTACTTC. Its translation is CASSSNPGSEQYF.

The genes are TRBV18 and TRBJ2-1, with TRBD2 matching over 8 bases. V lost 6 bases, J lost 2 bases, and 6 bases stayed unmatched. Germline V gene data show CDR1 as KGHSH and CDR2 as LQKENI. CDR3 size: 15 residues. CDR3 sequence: CASSPTSGPYNEQFF. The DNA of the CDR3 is TGTGCCAGCTCCCCTACTAGCGGCCCCTACAATGAGCAGTTCTTC.

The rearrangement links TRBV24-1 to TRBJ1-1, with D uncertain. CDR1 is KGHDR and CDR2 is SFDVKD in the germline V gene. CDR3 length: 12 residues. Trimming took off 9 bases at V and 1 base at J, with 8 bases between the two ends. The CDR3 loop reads CATRQGNTEAFF. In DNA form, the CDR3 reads TGTGCCACCCGACAAGGGAACACTGAAGCTTTCTTT.

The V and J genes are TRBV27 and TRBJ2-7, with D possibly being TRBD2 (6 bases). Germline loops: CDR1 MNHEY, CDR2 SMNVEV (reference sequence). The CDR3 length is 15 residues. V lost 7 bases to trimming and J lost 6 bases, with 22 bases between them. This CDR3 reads CASIRLGRGGGEQYF. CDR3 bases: TGTGCCAGCATACGGTTGGGACGGGGAGGCGGCGAGCAGTACTTC.

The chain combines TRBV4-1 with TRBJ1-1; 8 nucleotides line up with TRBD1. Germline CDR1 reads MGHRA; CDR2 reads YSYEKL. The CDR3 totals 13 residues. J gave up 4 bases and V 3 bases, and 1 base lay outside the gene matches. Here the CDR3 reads CASSQTGVTEAFF. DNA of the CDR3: TGCGCCAGCAGCCAGACAGGGGTCACTGAAGCTTTCTTT.

The CDR3 protein is CASSQTGGTEAFF. CDR3 coding DNA: TGTGCCAGTAGTCAAACAGGGGGCACTGAAGCTTTCTTT. V is TRBV19 and J is TRBJ1-1; 8 positions agree with TRBD1. Germline V gives CDR1 LNHDA, CDR2 SQIVND (reference sequence). With 5 bases clipped from V and 4 bases from J, the junction kept 3 bases outside the gene matches. This CDR3 has 13 amino acids.

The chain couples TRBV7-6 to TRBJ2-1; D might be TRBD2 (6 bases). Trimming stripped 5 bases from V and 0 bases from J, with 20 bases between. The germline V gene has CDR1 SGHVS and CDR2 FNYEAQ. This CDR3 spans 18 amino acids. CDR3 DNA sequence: TGTGCCAGCAGCCCACCCTCGTCGGACGGGAGCTCCTACAATGAGCAGTTCTTC. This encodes CASSPPSSDGSSYNEQFF.

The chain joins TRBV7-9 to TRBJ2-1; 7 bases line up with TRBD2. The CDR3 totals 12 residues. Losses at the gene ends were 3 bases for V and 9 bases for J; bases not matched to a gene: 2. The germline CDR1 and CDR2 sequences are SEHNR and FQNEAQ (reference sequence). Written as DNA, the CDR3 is TGTGCCAGCAGCTTCGCTAGCGGTGAGCAGTTCTTC. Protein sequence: CASSFASGEQFF.

CDR3 DNA: TGTGCCAGCAGCCAAGGTAGCGTGAAAAATGAGCAGTTCTTC. This codes for CASSQGSVKNEQFF. The gene calls are TRBV3-1 (or the pseudogene TRBV3-2) and TRBJ2-1; D perhaps matches TRBD2 (5 bases). The CDR3 has 14 residues. The V and J ends lost 1 base and 7 bases respectively, with 11 bases between them. The germline gives CDR1 LGHDT, CDR2 YNNKEL (reference sequence).

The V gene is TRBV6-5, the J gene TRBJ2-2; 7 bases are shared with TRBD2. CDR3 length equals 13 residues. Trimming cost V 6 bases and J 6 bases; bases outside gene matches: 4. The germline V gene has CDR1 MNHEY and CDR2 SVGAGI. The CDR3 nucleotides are TGTGCCAGCAGCAGCAGCGGGGCCGGGGAGCTGTTTTTT. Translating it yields CASSSSGAGELFF.

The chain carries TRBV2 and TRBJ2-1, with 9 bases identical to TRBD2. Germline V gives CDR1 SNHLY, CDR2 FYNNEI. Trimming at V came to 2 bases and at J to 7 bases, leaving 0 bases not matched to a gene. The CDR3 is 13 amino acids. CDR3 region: CASSELAGNEQFF. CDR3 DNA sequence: TGTGCCAGCAGTGAACTAGCGGGGAATGAGCAGTTCTTC. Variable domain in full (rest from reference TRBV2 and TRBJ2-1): EPEVTQTPSHQVTQMGQEVILRCVPISNHLYFYWYRQILGQKVEFLVSFYNNEISEKSEIFDDQFSVERPDGSNFTLKIRSTKLEDSAMYFCASSELAGNEQFFGPGTRLTVL.

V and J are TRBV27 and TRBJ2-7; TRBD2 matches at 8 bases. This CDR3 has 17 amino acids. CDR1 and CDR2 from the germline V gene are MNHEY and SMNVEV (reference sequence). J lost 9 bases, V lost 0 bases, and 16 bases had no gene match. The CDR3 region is CASSLSATGGPHFPQYF. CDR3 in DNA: TGTGCCAGCAGTTTATCGGCCACGGGAGGGCCTCATTTCCCGCAGTACTTC.

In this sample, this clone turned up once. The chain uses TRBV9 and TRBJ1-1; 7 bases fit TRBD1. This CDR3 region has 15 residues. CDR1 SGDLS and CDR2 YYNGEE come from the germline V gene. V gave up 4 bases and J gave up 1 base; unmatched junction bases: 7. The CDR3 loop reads CASSLRTGKNTEAFF. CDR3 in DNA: TGTGCCAGCAGCCTTCGGACAGGAAAGAACACTGAAGCTTTCTTT.

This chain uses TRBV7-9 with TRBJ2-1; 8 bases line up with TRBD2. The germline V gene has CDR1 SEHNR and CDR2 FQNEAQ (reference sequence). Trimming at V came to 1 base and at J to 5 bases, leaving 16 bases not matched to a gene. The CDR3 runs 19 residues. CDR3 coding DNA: TGTGCCAGCAGCTTAGGGTTCAGAGCGGGTAGCGGGGCCCACAATGAGCAGTTCTTC. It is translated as CASSLGFRAGSGAHNEQFF.

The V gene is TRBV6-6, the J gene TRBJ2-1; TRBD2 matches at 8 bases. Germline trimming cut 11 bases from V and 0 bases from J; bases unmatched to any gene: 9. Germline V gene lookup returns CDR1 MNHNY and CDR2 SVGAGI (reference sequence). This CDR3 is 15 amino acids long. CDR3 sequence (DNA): TGTGCCTCAGAGACGGCGGGGGGCTCCTACAATGAGCAGTTCTTC. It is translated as CASETAGGSYNEQFF.

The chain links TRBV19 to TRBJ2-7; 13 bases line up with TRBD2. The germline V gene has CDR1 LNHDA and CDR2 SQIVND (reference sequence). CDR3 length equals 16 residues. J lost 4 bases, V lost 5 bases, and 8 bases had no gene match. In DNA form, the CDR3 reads TGTGCCAGTAGTCGACTAGCGGGAGGCACAGGGTACGAGCAGTACTTC. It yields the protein CASSRLAGGTGYEQYF.

CDR3 amino acids: CASSLASTDTQYF. CDR3 DNA: TGTGCCAGCAGTTTGGCTAGCACAGATACGCAGTATTTT. The chain uses TRBV27 and TRBJ2-3, with D hard to call. Trimming removed 3 bases from V and 0 bases from J, with 4 bases in between. This CDR3 region has 13 residues. Germline assignment: CDR1 MNHEY and CDR2 SMNVEV (reference sequence).

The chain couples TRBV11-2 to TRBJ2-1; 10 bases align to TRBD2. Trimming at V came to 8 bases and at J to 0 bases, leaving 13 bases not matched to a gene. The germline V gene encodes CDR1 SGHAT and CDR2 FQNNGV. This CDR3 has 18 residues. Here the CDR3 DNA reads TGTGCCAGCCTTTCTAGCGGGGGATTGAGGAGCTCCTACAATGAGCAGTTCTTC. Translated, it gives CASLSSGGLRSSYNEQFF.

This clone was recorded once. The DNA for the CDR3 is TGTGCCAGCAGTTTAGGACAGACCTATGGCTACACCTTC. This sequence encodes CASSLGQTYGYTF. The genes are TRBV27 and TRBJ1-2; TRBD1 is a possible D gene (6 bases). Germline values: CDR1 MNHEY, CDR2 SMNVEV (reference sequence). The CDR3 is 13 residues long. V shed 2 bases and J shed 4 bases, with 8 bases lying between them.

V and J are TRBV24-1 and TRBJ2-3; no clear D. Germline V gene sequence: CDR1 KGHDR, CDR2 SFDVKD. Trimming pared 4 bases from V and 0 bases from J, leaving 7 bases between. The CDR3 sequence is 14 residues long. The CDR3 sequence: CATSELWSTDTQYF. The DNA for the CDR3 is TGTGCCACCAGTGAACTATGGAGCACAGATACGCAGTATTTT.

CDR3 DNA sequence: TGTGCCAGCAGTGAGGGGACAGGGCAAGGGAAGACCCAGTACTTC. Residues: CASSEGTGQGKTQYF. The V call is TRBV2, the J call TRBJ2-5; 9 bases match TRBD1. The J segment lost 6 bases and the V segment lost 3 bases, leaving 8 bases of the junction unmatched. Per germline, CDR1 SNHLY and CDR2 FYNNEI. The CDR3 has 15 amino acids.